The 5 T cell receptor beta chains listed next were all sequenced from one sample in a study of blood T cell repertoires in COVID-19. Sequenced by immunoSEQ multiplex PCR; TCRdb stores in-frame clones only, minus some. Here the sample spans tens of thousands of clones, roughly 90% being singletons. The sample comprised peripheral blood. The receptors here all came from a man aged 40-50 years with COVID-19, enrolled during active disease.

The chain is built from TRBV7-9 and TRBJ2-1; D may be TRBD2 (6 bases). The CDR3 extends over 18 amino acids. The ends were cut back, 2 bases at V and 1 base at J, with 18 bases in the middle. The germline V gene encodes CDR1 SEHNR and CDR2 FQNEAQ (reference sequence). Here the CDR3 DNA reads TGTGCCAGCAGCTTAAAGCCCCCGGGGAGGACGTCCTACAATGAGCAGTTCTTC. It encodes CASSLKPPGRTSYNEQFF.

The genes are TRBV18 and TRBJ2-2; D gene uncertain. Germline V lookup: CDR1 KGHSH, CDR2 LQKENI. V was cut by 6 bases and J by 2 bases, with 13 bases left in between. This CDR3 comprises 15 residues. The CDR3 reads CASSAGSSNTGELFF. The CDR3 DNA is TGTGCCAGCTCGGCCGGGTCTTCAAACACCGGGGAGCTGTTTTTT. Drawing the rest from reference TRBV18 and TRBJ2-2, the complete variable domain is NAGVMQNPRHLVRRRGQEARLRCSPMKGHSHVYWYRQLPEEGLKFMVYLQKENIIDESGMPKERFSAEFPKEGPSILRIQQVVRGDSAAYFCASSAGSSNTGELFFGEGSRLTVL.

This rearrangement joins TRBV6-5 to TRBJ1-3; D is unresolved. The CDR3 contains 15 residues. V was cut by 10 bases and J by 2 bases, with 18 bases left in between. Per the germline V gene, CDR1 is MNHEY and CDR2 is SVGAGI. The CDR3 loop reads CAIRSSGLAGNTIYF. The CDR3 DNA reads TGTGCCATCCGCTCCTCGGGGTTGGCTGGAAACACCATATATTTT.

This sequence joins TRBV30 and TRBJ2-2; D possibly corresponds to TRBD2 (5 bases). V was trimmed by 4 bases and J by 6 bases, leaving 18 bases between them. CDR1 and CDR2 from the germline V gene are GTSNPN and SVGIG (reference sequence). This CDR3 contains 15 residues. In DNA form, the CDR3 reads TGTGCCTGGACGCCTCTCTTATCCGGGGCCGGGGAGCTGTTTTTT. Protein: CAWTPLLSGAGELFF.

This chain uses TRBV30 with TRBJ2-3; D possibly corresponds to TRBD2 (7 bases). The germline V and J ends were trimmed by 0 bases and 7 bases, with 20 bases remaining between them. The CDR3 has 16 amino acids. From germline, CDR1 is GTSNPN and CDR2 SVGIG (reference sequence). CDR3 nucleotides: TGTGCCTGGAGTGTAGGGGCGGGGGCGACATGGAATACGCAGTATTTT. This gives the protein CAWSVGAGATWNTQYF.